Presented here are 28 T cell receptor beta chains from one specimen sequenced in a study of tumor and adjacent non-tumor tissue in lung cancer. The template was RNA from unsorted bulk tissue. The library came from three nested PCR rounds adapted from ARM-PCR protocols. Using its own MiXCR run on the multiplex PCR reads, TCRdb lists one record per CDR3 protein. Seen here are more than 120,000 distinct CDR3 sequences, 60% to 70% observed once, and the top ten hold roughly 18%. Sequencing used lung tumor tissue. These receptors were obtained from a man in his 60s with small cell lung cancer.

Notes on this clonotype: This could be a read error, since a much larger clone is one nucleotide away. CDR3 sequence: CASSLGVARETQYF. CDR3 nucleotide sequence: TGTGCCAGCAGCTTAGGAGTGGCACGAGAGACCCAGTACTTC. This chain uses TRBV11-3 with TRBJ2-5; no firm D call. Trimming stripped 1 base from V and 4 bases from J, with 10 bases between. This CDR3 comprises 14 residues. Germline V gene sequence: CDR1 SGHNT, CDR2 YENEEA.

By proportion, this clonotype is medium-sized. The rearrangement uses TRBV6-1 and TRBJ2-7, with 10 bases lining up with TRBD1. Germline-derived CDR1 and CDR2 are MNHNS and SASEGT. V shed 7 bases and J 3 bases; nucleotides not matched to a gene: 6. The CDR3 loop spans 14 amino acids. The CDR3 sequence: CASTQDRGFYEQYV. DNA for the CDR3: TGTGCCAGCACACAGGACAGGGGGTTCTACGAGCAGTACGTC.

The V and J genes are TRBV11-2 and TRBJ2-7; weak D call: TRBD2 (6 bases). There are 13 residues in the CDR3. Germline-derived CDR1 and CDR2 are SGHAT and FQNNGV. The CDR3 DNA is TGTACCAGAAGCTTGACGGACTATCACGAGCAGTACGTC. It is translated as CTRSLTDYHEQYV.

This clonotype was counted between two and nine times. V and J are TRBV6-6 and TRBJ1-5, with D perhaps TRBD1 (5 bases). Trimming stripped 5 bases from V and 6 bases from J, with 20 bases between. Per germline, CDR1 MNHNY and CDR2 SVGAGI (reference sequence). The CDR3 spans 16 residues. This CDR3 reads CASSQRGGGVSQPQHF. The DNA for the CDR3 is TGTGCCAGCAGTCAGCGTGGGGGTGGCGTCAGTCAGCCCCAGCATTTT.

For this clonotype: A much larger clone sits a single nucleotide away, making a read error possible. The chain joins TRBV12-3 or TRBV12-4 to TRBJ1-2; TRBD1 is a possible D gene (5 bases). The CDR3 extends over 11 amino acids. As DNA, the CDR3 is TGTACCAGCAGTGTAGGGACTGGCTACACCTTC. It codes for CTSSVGTGYTF.

This clonotype was picked up many times. V and J are TRBV11-2 and TRBJ1-2, with D possibly being TRBD1 (6 bases). The CDR3 contains 15 residues. Germline assignment: CDR1 SGHAT and CDR2 FQNNGV. V was cut by 1 base and J by 2 bases, with 11 bases left in between. The CDR3 DNA reads as TGTGCCAGCAGCTTAGCGAGGCAGGGGAACTATGGCTACACCTTC. It encodes CASSLARQGNYGYTF.

As concerns this clonotype: The junction does not match germline at one end; this may be a read error. The chain has TRBV12-3 or TRBV12-4 and TRBJ2-1, with 12 positions matching TRBD2. The CDR3 has 15 residues. CDR3 in DNA: TGTGGCAGCACCCCCGGGACTAGCGGGCTCAATGAGCAGTTCTTC. Encoded protein: CGSTPGTSGLNEQFF.

Ten or more counts support this clonotype. The chain employs TRBV20-1 and TRBJ2-1; tentative D call: TRBD1 (7 bases). The germline V gene has CDR1 DFQATT and CDR2 SNEGSKA (reference sequence). V lost 3 bases, J lost 6 bases, and 18 bases lay in between. This CDR3 region has 15 residues. The CDR3 DNA reads as TGCAGTGCTAGCAGGGGGGACAGTCCCGCCAATGAGCAGTTCTTC. Its protein product is CSASRGDSPANEQFF.

Only a few counts were recorded for this clonotype. The V call is TRBV5-1, the J call TRBJ2-5, with 7 nucleotides matching TRBD2. The germline V gene has CDR1 SGHRS and CDR2 YFSETQ. This CDR3 has 17 residues. The V gene end was trimmed by 3 bases and the J gene end by 1 base; junction bases not matched to a gene: 12. CDR3 sequence reads: CASSSRSGGEIQETQYF. The CDR3 bases are TGCGCCAGCAGCTCCCGAAGTGGGGGGGAAATCCAAGAGACCCAGTACTTC.

The V call is TRBV10-3, the J call TRBJ1-3; the D gene is possibly TRBD1 (6 bases). V was clipped by 10 bases and J by 12 bases, with 16 bases between them. The CDR3 runs 11 residues. Germline loops: CDR1 ENHRY, CDR2 SYGVKD. Here the CDR3 DNA reads TGTGCCACCGGGGACACCTTGTTCATATATTTT. This sequence encodes CATGDTLFIYF.

This clonotype is large in the sample. The V and J genes are TRBV11-2 and TRBJ1-4; D is unresolved. V lost 8 bases and J 10 bases, leaving 23 bases between the germline ends. The CDR3 has 15 residues. The germline gives CDR1 SGHAT, CDR2 FQNNGV. The CDR3 DNA follows: TGTGCCAGCCGCTCTCAGTCGGACCCGGGGAGAAAACTGTTTTTT. Translating gives CASRSQSDPGRKLFF.

This clonotype occurred many times. The chain has TRBV6-2 or TRBV6-3 and TRBJ2-7; 9 bases are shared with TRBD2. Germline V CDR1 and CDR2: MNHEY, SVGEGT. Trimming took 2 bases from V and 6 from J; bases not matched to a gene: 8. The CDR3 totals 15 residues. CDR3 region: CASSYGRLAATEQYV. The CDR3 coding sequence is TGTGCCAGCAGTTACGGAAGACTAGCGGCAACCGAGCAGTACGTC.

V usage is TRBV11-3 and J usage is TRBJ2-5; D possibly corresponds to TRBD1 (6 bases). Germline assignment: CDR1 SGHNT and CDR2 YENEEA. V shed 6 bases and J shed 4 bases, with 18 bases lying between them. This CDR3 spans 15 amino acids. The CDR3 loop is CASRRRRGSLETQYF. The CDR3 nucleotides are TGTGCCAGCAGGCGGCGCAGGGGATCTTTAGAGACCCAGTACTTC.

This clonotype was recorded once. Germline and junction disagree at one end, which may indicate a read error. This chain connects TRBV20-1 to TRBJ2-5; D possibly corresponds to TRBD1 (6 bases). The CDR3 is 13 residues long. From germline, CDR1 is DFQATT and CDR2 SNEGSKA (reference sequence). CDR3 bases: TGCAGTACTCCCCGTGGGGGCCAAGAGACCCAATACTTC. Encoded protein: CSTPRGGQETQYF.

Comment on this clonotype: This could be a read error, since a much larger clone is one nucleotide away. The chain employs TRBV6-2 or TRBV6-3 and TRBJ2-1; D is ambiguous. Between the trimmed V and J ends, which lost 5 bases and 4 bases, there was a span of 12 bases. CDR1 is MNHEY, CDR2 SVGEGT, per germline. The CDR3 totals 14 residues. CDR3 sequence (DNA): TGTGCCAGCAGTCCATCGGGCAGGTACAATGAGCAGTTCTTC. It yields the protein CASSPSGRYNEQFF.

A note on this clonotype: This may be a read error, as it is one base from a much larger clone. The CDR3 region is CSAITSGRRNEQFF. Here the CDR3 DNA reads TGCAGTGCTATAACTAGCGGGAGGAGGAATGAGCAGTTCTTC. The genes are TRBV20-1 and TRBJ2-1; 12 positions agree with TRBD2. J gave up 7 bases and V 4 bases, and 5 bases lay outside the gene matches. Looked up from germline, CDR1 is DFQATT and CDR2 is SNEGSKA (reference sequence). The CDR3 is 14 amino acids.

This rearrangement joins TRBV11-2 to TRBJ2-1; perhaps TRBD2 as D (5 bases). CDR3 size: 15 residues. Germline loops: CDR1 SGHAT, CDR2 FQNNGV. Trimming shortened V by 8 bases and J by 3 bases, and 17 bases separated the two germline ends. In DNA, the CDR3 is TGTGCCAGCGGTTCAGCGGTTAGCCTCTACAATGAGCAGTTCTTC. Amino acid sequence: CASGSAVSLYNEQFF.

This clonotype was found once. A much larger clonotype is one base distant, so this may be a read error. Because it lacks the conserved phenylalanine or tryptophan at the end, this CDR3 is likely a read error. The V call is TRBV28, the J call TRBJ2-3; a possible D gene is TRBD2 (6 bases). The CDR3 extends over 15 amino acids. From germline, CDR1 is MDHEN and CDR2 SYDVKM. The V end lost 2 bases, the J end lost 2 bases, and 11 bases lay between the germline ends. The CDR3 DNA reads TGTGCCAGCAGTTTACCCGGGAGATTCACAGATACGCAGTATCTT. Translation: CASSLPGRFTDTQYL.

The sample holds one count of this clonotype. An end of the junction differs from the germline gene, which may be a read error. The chain is built from TRBV11-2 and TRBJ2-6, with 9 bases fitting TRBD1. CDR1 is SGHAT, CDR2 FQNNGV, per germline. The CDR3 covers 18 residues. The CDR3 DNA sequence: TGCTCCAGCAGTTTACCGGGACAGGGTCTGTCTGGGGCCAACGTCCTGACTTTC. It specifies CSSSLPGQGLSGANVLTF.

The sample holds many counts of this clonotype. The V call is TRBV6-6, the J call TRBJ2-1; D perhaps matches TRBD2 (5 bases). Germline CDR1 is MNHNY and CDR2 is SVGAGI (reference sequence). V was clipped by 0 bases and J by 7 bases, with 13 bases between them. This CDR3 is built from 15 residues. CDR3 in amino acids: CASSYSGGSRNEQFF. The DNA of the CDR3 is TGTGCCAGCAGTTACTCGGGTGGGAGTCGGAATGAGCAGTTCTTC.

Here the CDR3 DNA reads TGTGCCAGCAACCACCAAACTAGCGGCTCCTACGAGCAGTACTTC. Encoded protein: CASNHQTSGSYEQYF. This chain uses TRBV11-2 with TRBJ2-7, with 8 positions matching TRBD2. J was trimmed by 0 bases and V by 7 bases; bases with no gene match: 8. This CDR3 has 15 amino acids. The germline gives CDR1 SGHAT, CDR2 FQNNGV. Using reference TRBV11-2 and TRBJ2-7 for the parts outside the CDR3, the full variable domain is EAGVAQSPRYKIIEKRQSVAFWCNPISGHATLYWYQQILGQGPKLLIQFQNNGVVDDSQLPKDRFSAERLKGVDSTLKIQPAKLEDSAVYLCASNHQTSGSYEQYFGPGTRLTVT.

This clonotype was recorded many times. The J gene is TRBJ2-7, the V gene TRBV6-1; D is possibly TRBD1 or TRBD2 (5 bases each). Trimming took off 2 bases at V and 1 base at J, with 12 bases between the two ends. The CDR3 runs 15 residues. The germline V gene encodes CDR1 MNHNS and CDR2 SASEGT. The CDR3 loop reads CASSEWGTASYEQYV. As DNA, the CDR3 is TGTGCCAGCAGTGAATGGGGGACGGCTTCCTACGAGCAGTACGTC.

This clonotype has a single count. This CDR3 is missing its conserved last phenylalanine or tryptophan, likely due to a read error. The chain uses TRBV19 and TRBJ1-1; a possible D gene is TRBD1 (6 bases). The germline CDR1 and CDR2 sequences are LNHDA and SQIVND (reference sequence). The V gene lost 4 bases and the J gene lost 10 bases, with 16 bases spanning the gap. CDR3 length: 13 amino acids. CDR3 sequence: CASSTRKTGSAFY. CDR3 DNA: TGTGCCAGTAGTACGAGAAAGACAGGTTCAGCTTTCTAT.

The rearrangement links TRBV11-2 to TRBJ2-7; 8 positions match TRBD2. The V gene's germline CDR1 is SGHAT and CDR2 FQNNGV. V gave up 8 bases and J gave up 6 bases; unmatched junction bases: 9. The CDR3 covers 13 residues. The CDR3 reads CASDTIRGGEQYF. The CDR3 DNA reads as TGTGCCAGCGATACAATACGGGGGGGCGAGCAGTACTTC.

About this clonotype itself: One junction end disagrees with the germline gene, perhaps due to a read error. V and J are TRBV28 and TRBJ1-4; D not resolved. In germline, CDR1 is MDHEN, CDR2 SYDVKM. The CDR3 runs 18 residues. In DNA form, the CDR3 reads TGTGCCAGCAGCCCGCCCTTTCTCCCCCGGGCACCTAATGAAAAACAGTTTTTT. Amino acid sequence: CASSPPFLPRAPNEKQFF. Based on the CDR3 plus reference TRBV28 and TRBJ1-4, the full variable domain is DVKVTQSSRYLVKRTGEKVFLECVQDMDHENMFWYRQDPGLGLRLIYFSYDVKMKEKGDIPEGYSVSREKKERFSLILESASTNQTSMYLCASSPPFLPRAPNEKQFFGSGTQLSVL.

To note about this clonotype: The junction differs from germline at one of its ends, possibly a read error. The chain has TRBV20-1 and TRBJ2-3, with 9 bases lining up with TRBD1. CDR1 and CDR2 (germline): DFQATT, SNEGSKA (reference sequence). The length of the CDR3 is 15 residues. The CDR3 sequence is CSARGDRVWKDTQYF. CDR3 DNA: TGCAGTGCCAGAGGGGACAGGGTCTGGAAAGATACGCAGTATTTT.

This clonotype was picked up one time. A much larger clone differs from this one at a single base, so this may be a read error. The chain couples TRBV6-6 to TRBJ1-2; D may be TRBD1 (5 bases). The germline V gene has CDR1 MNHNY and CDR2 SVGAGI (reference sequence). CDR3 length: 11 amino acids. Trimming left V 7 bases short and J 7 bases short, with 10 bases between. CDR3 residues: CASTGTFGYTF. Here the CDR3 DNA reads TGTGCCAGCACTGGGACGTTTGGCTACACCTTC.

This clonotype came up a few times. The rearrangement links TRBV12-3 or TRBV12-4 to TRBJ1-5; the match to TRBD1 covers 11 bases. V shed 1 base and J 6 bases; nucleotides not matched to a gene: 8. CDR3 length: 17 residues. This chain's CDR3 is CASSLGGRDRGAQPQHF. The CDR3 region has the DNA TGTGCCAGCAGTTTAGGGGGGAGGGACAGGGGGGCTCAGCCCCAGCATTTT.